The clone carrying this TCR beta chain occurred many times. This sample is drawn from a study of regulatory T cells in long-lasting Graves disease. Germline V CDR1 and CDR2: SGHTA, FQGNSA. The ends lost 7 bases at V and 9 bases at J; junction bases unmatched: 7. The CDR3 extends over 14 amino acids. Time point described: newly diagnosed GD, antithyroid drugs for less than 3 months. TCR sequences were obtained from RNA taken from PBMCs. The TCR beta library used iRepertoire HTBI primers with Arm-PCR amplification of CDR3. MiXCR was run by TCRdb on the multiplex PCR reads, yielding one entry per CDR3 protein. The sample consists of over 200,000 distinct CDR3 sequences, 18% of them appearing once. The same data also went into a second study, on T cells in Graves' hyperthyroidism and ophthalmopathy.

The chain employs TRBV7-2 and TRBJ1-6; TRBD1 matches 9 bases. The sample in question was peripheral blood mononuclear cells (PBMCs), obtained at new diagnosis, from a patient treated with antithyroid drugs. This receptor was taken from a woman in her thirties with Graves disease. CDR3 DNA sequence: TGTGCCAGCAACCCCGGGACAGGGAGTTCACCCCTCCACTTT. Protein sequence: CASNPGTGSSPLHF. The full variable domain, completed using reference TRBV7-2 and TRBJ1-6, is GAGVSQSPSNKVTEKGKDVELRCDPISGHTALYWYRQSLGQGLEFLIYFQGNSAPDKSGLPSDRFSAERTGGSVSTLTIQRTQQEDSAVYLCASNPGTGSSPLHFGNGTRLTVT.